The entry that follows covers one TCR beta chain sequence. In this sample, this clonotype turned up many times. Its antigen is still unknown. No much larger clone exists at a distance of one base, and base qualities are not known. The TCR beta CDR3 regions were amplified from the RNA transcripts. For the first round of RT-PCR on the TCR CDR3, the HTBI primer set was used together with the Qiagen OneStep RT-PCR kit. Libraries were constructed in a second round of multiplex PCR, after which size selection and purification were carried out. Sequencing of the libraries was done on an Illumina HiSeq2000 using paired-end 100 bp reads. As for the authors' bioinformatics: SOAPnuke was used to process the raw data, throwing out any read that contained adapters or uncalled bases, had a mean Phred below 15, or lacked an exact constant-primer or identifier match. High-quality paired reads were merged using COPE v1.2.5, and each unique nucleotide sequence was defined as a clonotype. MiTCR v1.1 was used to align the clonotypes against IMGT TRBV, TRBD and TRBJ reference segments. The analysis was restricted to V-J combinations with a frequency above 0.0001, which together covered 99% to 99.2% of the repertoires. The TCS score was defined as F50 (clonal expansion) divided by E x V (chaos), with BLOSUM62-based TCRdist calculated between CDR3 peptides within each V-J. Welch's t-statistics and random forest reduced 450 to 600 V-J features to roughly 13, which were used in a naive Bayes classifier (R e1071). TCRdb ran its own pipeline on the public reads, namely fastp trimming at Q25 and MiXCR clone calling, and kept in-frame beta chains. Rows are unified per CDR3 protein, each entry keeping the most common DNA and genes. The V and J calls come from TCRdb's annotation, not from the publication. This sample is represented by about 52,000 distinct CDR3 sequences; around half of them were singletons. The ten biggest clones cover about 8.9% of the sample.

This specimen belongs to a study of T cells in Graves' hyperthyroidism and ophthalmopathy (dated by TCRdb to between 2017 and 2020). Turning to the overall study: Peripheral blood was collected at initial diagnosis, before any treatment. The study also compared thyroid tissue and blood T-cell repertoires from five or six Graves' hyperthyroidism patients. To identify distinguishing TCR V-J signatures, a discovery cohort of around 98 patients was used, comprising under 45 with Graves' ophthalmopathy and 55 to 65 with stable Graves' hyperthyroidism. For training and testing, the 100 or so patients in the discovery cohort were randomly divided in a 7:3 ratio. After blood sampling, hyperthyroidism patients were treated with methimazole at a starting dose of 30 mg daily, and ophthalmopathy patients were treated with high-dose intravenous methylprednisolone. According to the paper, TCR Vbeta CDR3 sequencing was carried out on around 140 peripheral blood samples, which came from under 50 ophthalmopathy, approximately 78 hyperthyroidism and roughly 17 progressor patients. An independent validation cohort of under 20 hyperthyroidism patients and 17 patients who later progressed to ophthalmopathy tested prospective prediction of ophthalmopathy. Points the paper makes about the study in general: A model built on a 13 V-J signature distinguished ophthalmopathy from stable hyperthyroidism, reaching about 88% sensitivity and under 84% specificity in cross-validation and 80%/75% in testing. In validation, the model predicted progression to ophthalmopathy with 55% to 71% sensitivity and less than 80% specificity, a median of around 6.6 months before onset. Most expanded thyroid clonotypes (frequency above 0.001) were also found in blood, which suggests that blood repertoires may mirror thyroid immune responses. No statistical method was used to fix the sample size in advance, and group allocation was not hidden from the investigators.

Moderately to severely active disease, a Clinical Activity Score of at least 3, a NOSPECS grade of at least 4, and a duration under 3 months were present in ophthalmopathy patients. Any patient with an uncontrolled infection, another autoimmune disease, pregnancy or lactation was excluded. Diagnoses were based on clinical symptoms, serum thyroxine and TRAb, thyroid ultrasound and orbital computed tomography. Ficoll-Paque density gradient centrifugation was used to isolate PBMCs from 8.5 to 10 ml of fresh peripheral blood. Total RNA was extracted using Trizol reagent, and RNA quality was assessed on an Agilent 2100 Bioanalyzer. The germline V gene (reference sequence) sets CDR1 to MNHNY and CDR2 to SVGAGI. Spanning cysteine to phenylalanine, the CDR3 consists of 17 amino acids. The sequence is cut down to CDR3 DNA, 51 bases in frame from base 1. V loses 2 bases, J loses 0 bases, and the germline ends lie 17 bases apart.

The sequence came from a woman between 45 and 65 years old with Graves' ophthalmopathy. Material for sequencing was blood. Recombination joined TRBV6-6 with TRBJ2-7, with the D gene too uncertain to name. The nucleotide sequence reads as follows: TGTGCCAGCAGTTACCTAACCCCTGCCAGGAGCTCCTACGAGCAGTACTTC. Translated, it reads CASSYLTPARSSYEQYF.